This TCR beta chain was captured in a study of Ad26.COV2.S vaccination and SARS-CoV-2 variants. Clones were sequenced by immunoSEQ multiplex PCR, and TCRdb holds only the in-frame ones, with some missing. This table has 300,000 to 350,000 clones, 85% to 90% appearing once. Treatment: roughly 18 received Ad26.COV2.S at low or high dose, single or two shots; 5 received placebo; per-sample allocation not given. Collection of the samples took place on day 63 after the first injection of vaccine or placebo. Germline V gives CDR1 LNHDA, CDR2 SQIVND (reference sequence). The CDR3 sequence is 15 residues long. V lost 5 bases, J lost 5 bases, and 15 bases lay in between.

The clonotype originates from a person between 18 and 59 years old who received the Ad26.COV2.S COVID-19 vaccine or a placebo. The material sequenced was peripheral blood, taken in a trial of Ad26.COV2.S vaccine versus placebo. The rearrangement joins TRBV19 to TRBJ2-2, with D possibly being TRBD1 (5 bases). CDR3 protein: CASSSGQGRTGELFF. The CDR3, as DNA: TGTGCCAGTAGTTCCGGGCAGGGAAGAACCGGGGAGCTGTTTTTT.